This record covers a single T cell receptor (beta chain). The antigen is not known. This specimen belongs to a study of cytomegalovirus exposure and HLA in healthy donors. Whole-study findings and limits: Being productive about 90% or about 30% of the time was typical of most TCR beta V segments in an earlier analysis. Researchers catalogued approximately 170 TCR beta chains as cytomegalovirus-associated.

The germline CDR1 and CDR2 sequences are SGHVS and FNYEAQ. There are 13 residues in the CDR3. V lost 5 bases, J lost 3 bases, and 11 bases lay in between. PCR primers comprised 60 Vbeta and 13 Jbeta primers. Libraries were prepared by immunoSEQ multiplex PCR; TCRdb keeps only in-frame clonotypes and omits some of them. The sample contains 150,000 to 200,000 clones, roughly 83% of which appear only once. This receptor was obtained from a woman aged 18-29 years in good health and CMV-seronegative. This sequence joins TRBV7-6 and TRBJ2-7; TRBD2 might be the D (5 bases). The sequencing input was PBMCs. CDR3 protein: CASSEGRGYEQYF. In DNA form, the CDR3 reads TGTGCCAGCAGCGAGGGCCGGGGCTACGAGCAGTACTTC.